These 26 T cell receptor beta chains originate from one sample sequenced in a study of Graves' ophthalmopathy and Graves' hyperthyroidism. The sequenced template was RNA, covering the TCR beta CDR3 region. HTBI primers were employed in first-round RT-PCR, then a second-round multiplex PCR followed. TCRdb reprocessed the multiplex PCR reads with MiXCR, giving one entry per CDR3 protein. The sample holds approximately 540,000 distinct CDR3 sequences, about 40% seen once. Sequencing was carried out using peripheral blood or thyroid tissue (not recorded which). The receptors shown here come from an adult man with Graves' hyperthyroidism.

This clonotype has a count of ten or more. V usage is TRBV6-5 and J usage is TRBJ1-3; no firm D call. With 0 bases removed from V and 0 bases from J, the gap between germline ends came to 9 bases. CDR3 size: 16 residues. Germline assignment: CDR1 MNHEY and CDR2 SVGAGI. The CDR3 region is CASSYSKDGSGNTIYF. The CDR3 DNA sequence: TGTGCCAGCAGTTACTCGAAGGACGGCTCTGGAAACACCATATATTTT.

Note on this clonotype: No conserved phenylalanine or tryptophan is present at the end of the CDR3, so a read error is the likely explanation. The DNA is left out, because the CDR3 cannot be placed on it with certainty; the CDR3 is given as TCRdb lists it. The V gene is TRBV7-2, the J gene TRBJ2-7; the D call TRBD1 from the table was never checked on the DNA. Termini included, the CDR3 measures 8 amino acids. CDR1 and CDR2 from the germline V gene are SGHTA and FQGNSA. The CDR3 sequence: CASSPKGQ.

This chain connects TRBV7-2 to TRBJ1-4; 9 bases are shared with TRBD1. Germline CDR1 reads SGHTA; CDR2 reads FQGNSA. The CDR3 spans 18 residues. V was pared by 6 bases and J by 3 bases, with 14 bases of the junction left unmatched. CDR3 sequence reads: CASRADRGSGGPNEKLFF. CDR3 nucleotide sequence: TGTGCCAGCAGAGCGGACAGGGGATCGGGAGGCCCTAATGAAAAACTGTTTTTT. Together with reference TRBV7-2 and TRBJ1-4, the CDR3 gives the full variable domain: GAGVSQSPSNKVTEKGKDVELRCDPISGHTALYWYRQSLGQGLEFLIYFQGNSAPDKSGLPSDRFSAERTGGSVSTLTIQRTQQEDSAVYLCASRADRGSGGPNEKLFFGSGTQLSVL.

At least ten counts were recorded for this clonotype. The chain couples TRBV4-1 to TRBJ2-7; D gene unclear. The CDR3 length is 14 residues. Germline CDR1 and CDR2: MGHRA and YSYEKL. V lost 4 bases and J lost 2, with 12 bases in between. CDR3 sequence: CASSPATGTYEQYF. CDR3 bases: TGCGCCAGCAGCCCCGCTACTGGAACCTACGAGCAGTACTTC.

About this clonotype: A much larger clonotype is one base distant, so this may be a read error. The chain is built from TRBV10-1 and TRBJ1-3, with D possibly matching TRBD1 (6 bases). Germline loops: CDR1 WNHNN, CDR2 SYGVQD (reference sequence). V shed 6 bases and J shed 3 bases, with 12 bases lying between them. The CDR3 has 14 amino acids. The CDR3 DNA reads as TGCGCCAGCAGAGACAGGAGACATGGAAACACCATATATTTT. This sequence encodes CASRDRRHGNTIYF.

This clonotype was observed many times. The chain recombines TRBV15 with TRBJ2-5, with D maybe TRBD1 (6 bases). The length of the CDR3 is 14 residues. Germline-derived CDR1 and CDR2 are LNHNV and YYDKDF (reference sequence). Trimming removed 5 bases from V and 1 base from J, with 11 bases in between. CDR3 nucleotide sequence: TGTGCCACCAGCGCCCGGGACACCCAAGAGACCCAGTACTTC. Its translation: CATSARDTQETQYF.

Regarding this clonotype: The CDR3 carries no conserved terminal phenylalanine or tryptophan, so it likely arises from a read error. Because the CDR3's place on the DNA is in doubt, the DNA is left out and the CDR3 is given as listed by TCRdb. The V call is TRBV29-1, the J call TRBJ2-7; the table's D gene call, TRBD2, was not cross checked with the DNA. The CDR3 contains 10 residues when both ends are counted. The germline CDR1 and CDR2 sequences are SQVTM and ANQGSEA. The CDR3 protein is CSVAGLAGGR.

The rearrangement joins TRBV11-3 to TRBJ2-7; 10 bases map to TRBD2. The J call may be mistaken, given a closer DNA end match to TRBJ2-1. The germline V gene has CDR1 SGHNT and CDR2 YENEEA. There are 17 residues in the CDR3. The CDR3 DNA reads as TGTGCCAGCAGCTTAGGGGGAACTAGCGGGAAATACAATGAGCAGTTCTTC. Translated, it gives CASSLGGTSGKYNEQFF.

This clonotype was counted a few times. V gene TRBV30 combines with J gene TRBJ1-1, with D maybe TRBD1 (5 bases). V shed 2 bases and J shed 2 bases, with 9 bases lying between them. The CDR3 is 13 residues long. Per germline, CDR1 GTSNPN and CDR2 SVGIG (reference sequence). CDR3 protein: CAWSSTGNTEAFF. CDR3 in DNA: TGTGCCTGGAGTAGTACAGGAAACACTGAAGCTTTCTTT.

This clonotype was found a few times. The V gene is TRBV6-6, the J gene TRBJ1-5, with D maybe TRBD1 (5 bases). CDR3 size: 16 residues. V lost 6 bases, J lost 5 bases, and 20 bases lay in between. Germline CDR1 is MNHNY and CDR2 is SVGAGI (reference sequence). CDR3 DNA: TGTGCCAGCAGATCCCGGGCCGGGACTGCTCATCAGCCCCAGCATTTT. This sequence encodes CASRSRAGTAHQPQHF.

The gene calls are TRBV19 and TRBJ2-7; TRBD2 is a possible D gene (6 bases). The CDR3 is 16 residues long. Between the trimmed V and J ends, which lost 3 bases and 4 bases, there was a span of 19 bases. Germline V gene lookup returns CDR1 LNHDA and CDR2 SQIVND (reference sequence). DNA of the CDR3: TGTGCCAGTAGTATGATCTCCGGGACGGCGGGATACGAGCAGTACTTC. The encoded protein is CASSMISGTAGYEQYF.

This clonotype was counted ten times or more. For the CDR3, the DNA is TGTGCCAGCAGTGAAAGGACAAGTCGCTACGAGCAGTACTTC. It translates to CASSERTSRYEQYF. The chain has TRBV6-1 and TRBJ2-7, with a possible D match to TRBD1 (5 bases). The CDR3 has 14 residues. Trimming took 2 bases from V and 3 from J, leaving 11 bases between them. Per germline, CDR1 MNHNS and CDR2 SASEGT.

This clonotype has only one observation. This chain links TRBV15 with TRBJ2-7; 7 positions match TRBD2. Germline V CDR1 and CDR2: LNHNV, YYDKDF (reference sequence). V lost 1 base and J lost 7; bases outside the gene matches: 4. CDR3 length equals 13 residues. This chain's CDR3 is CATSRGGGVEQYF. The CDR3 bases are TGTGCCACCAGCAGAGGGGGGGGGGTTGAGCAGTACTTC.

The sample holds many counts of this clonotype. The chain uses TRBV28 and TRBJ1-5, with D uncertain. This CDR3 is built from 11 residues. V lost 3 bases and J 3 bases, leaving 0 bases between the germline ends. Germline values: CDR1 MDHEN, CDR2 SYDVKM. The CDR3 is CASSFNQPQHF. CDR3 sequence (DNA): TGTGCCAGCAGTTTCAATCAGCCCCAGCATTTT.

On this clonotype: One end of the junction fails to match germline, which may point to a read error. The chain couples TRBV10-3 to TRBJ1-1; D is undetermined. Germline CDR1 ENHRY, CDR2 SYGVKD. The CDR3 loop spans 11 amino acids. The CDR3 loop is CASSLRTEASF. The CDR3 DNA reads as TGTGCCAGCAGCCTCCGGACTGAAGCTTCCTTT.

This clonotype was seen more than once but under ten times. The chain uses TRBV18 and TRBJ1-1; D gene uncertain. Trimming cost V 3 bases and J 7 bases, with 12 bases left between them. The CDR3 spans 13 residues. Germline CDR1 KGHSH, CDR2 LQKENI. CDR3 protein: CASSPRVVGEAFF. The CDR3 DNA follows: TGTGCCAGCTCACCTCGGGTAGTCGGTGAAGCTTTCTTT. The complete variable domain, with remaining parts taken from reference TRBV18 and TRBJ1-1, reads NAGVMQNPRHLVRRRGQEARLRCSPMKGHSHVYWYRQLPEEGLKFMVYLQKENIIDESGMPKERFSAEFPKEGPSILRIQQVVRGDSAAYFCASSPRVVGEAFFGQGTRLTVV.

There are a few counts of this clonotype. V usage is TRBV9 and J usage is TRBJ1-2, with D possibly matching TRBD1 (5 bases). The V gene lost 0 bases and the J gene lost 5 bases, with 14 bases spanning the gap. The germline CDR1 and CDR2 sequences are SGDLS and YYNGEE. This CDR3 is built from 15 residues. CDR3 nucleotide sequence: TGTGCCAGCAGCGTAGATCGATTCGGGGGGTATGGCTACACCTTC. Its translation: CASSVDRFGGYGYTF.

The rearrangement uses TRBV5-4 and TRBJ2-5, with D unclear. The DNA end favors TRBJ2-1, so the J call may be wrong. CDR3 length equals 14 residues. Germline CDR1 reads SGHNT; CDR2 reads YYREEE (reference sequence). In nucleotides, the CDR3 is TGTGCCAGCAGCTTGGATCCTGAGTTGAGGGAGCAGTTCTTC. This sequence encodes CASSLDPELREQFF.

This clonotype was counted ten times or more. The chain carries TRBV24-1 and TRBJ1-1; a possible D gene is TRBD1 (5 bases). CDR3 length: 13 amino acids. The V gene's germline CDR1 is KGHDR and CDR2 SFDVKD. Trimming cost V 12 bases and J 2 bases, with 15 bases left between them. Here the CDR3 reads CAGRQSPNTEAFF. The DNA for the CDR3 is TGTGCCGGCCGACAGAGCCCCAACACTGAAGCTTTCTTT.

This clonotype was picked up many times. The chain recombines TRBV15 with TRBJ1-2, with 7 bases lining up with TRBD1. The germline V gene has CDR1 LNHNV and CDR2 YYDKDF (reference sequence). Trimming at V came to 5 bases and at J to 2 bases, leaving 8 bases not matched to a gene. This CDR3 has 15 amino acids. Here the CDR3 DNA reads TGTGCCACCAGCGTGGGGGCAGGGGGGAACTATGGCTACACCTTC. Its protein is CATSVGAGGNYGYTF.

CDR3 DNA: TGCAGTGCTAGAGGATGGTCCAGGGCTGGGGTTGCGTCCGGGGAGCTGTTTTTT. Translated: CSARGWSRAGVASGELFF. The V call is TRBV20-1, the J call TRBJ2-2, with D maybe TRBD1 (5 bases). CDR3 size: 18 residues. Germline V gene sequence: CDR1 DFQATT, CDR2 SNEGSKA (reference sequence). Trimming removed 1 base from V and 6 bases from J, with 24 bases in between.

The V call is TRBV6-5, the J call TRBJ2-2, with 9 bases matching TRBD1. Trimming took 10 bases from V and 4 from J; bases not matched to a gene: 16. The CDR3 is 17 residues long. Germline V gene lookup returns CDR1 MNHEY and CDR2 SVGAGI. The CDR3 region is CATFSRDRARGTGELFF. CDR3 sequence (DNA): TGTGCCACTTTTTCCCGGGACAGGGCTCGAGGCACCGGGGAGCTGTTTTTT.

As DNA, the CDR3 is TGTGCCAGCAGCGGACAGTCGGAGACTAATGAAAAACTGTTTTTT. As protein: CASSGQSETNEKLFF. The chain links TRBV7-2 to TRBJ1-4; weak D call: TRBD1 (6 bases). From germline, CDR1 is SGHTA and CDR2 FQGNSA. V lost 5 bases to trimming and J lost 2 bases, with 12 bases between them. This CDR3 region has 15 residues.

This clonotype was counted a few times. The J gene is TRBJ2-7, the V gene TRBV28; TRBD1 matches 10 bases. The CDR3 length is 16 residues. Germline trimming cut 6 bases from V and 2 bases from J; bases unmatched to any gene: 10. CDR1 is MDHEN and CDR2 is SYDVKM in the germline V gene. CDR3 nucleotide sequence: TGTGCCAGCAGGGACGGGACAGGGGATATCCCCTACGAGCAGTACTTC. Translated, it gives CASRDGTGDIPYEQYF.

This clonotype was detected only a few times. The V gene is TRBV5-1, the J gene TRBJ2-5; TRBD2 is a possible D gene (6 bases). The V gene's germline CDR1 is SGHRS and CDR2 YFSETQ. The CDR3 is made up of 15 amino acids. The V end lost 1 base, the J end lost 1 base, and 11 bases lay between the germline ends. The CDR3 DNA is TGCGCCAGCAGCTTGAGATCGGGAGCCCAAGAGACCCAGTACTTC. Protein sequence: CASSLRSGAQETQYF.

In this sample, this clonotype turned up a few times. The CDR3 DNA reads as TGTGCCAGCAGTTATATAGCGGCAGCGTCTAACTATGGCTACACCTTC. Its translation: CASSYIAAASNYGYTF. The V gene is TRBV6-6, the J gene TRBJ1-2; D call uncertain. The V gene's germline CDR1 is MNHNY and CDR2 SVGAGI (reference sequence). V was cut by 3 bases and J by 0 bases, with 14 bases left in between. CDR3 length equals 16 residues.